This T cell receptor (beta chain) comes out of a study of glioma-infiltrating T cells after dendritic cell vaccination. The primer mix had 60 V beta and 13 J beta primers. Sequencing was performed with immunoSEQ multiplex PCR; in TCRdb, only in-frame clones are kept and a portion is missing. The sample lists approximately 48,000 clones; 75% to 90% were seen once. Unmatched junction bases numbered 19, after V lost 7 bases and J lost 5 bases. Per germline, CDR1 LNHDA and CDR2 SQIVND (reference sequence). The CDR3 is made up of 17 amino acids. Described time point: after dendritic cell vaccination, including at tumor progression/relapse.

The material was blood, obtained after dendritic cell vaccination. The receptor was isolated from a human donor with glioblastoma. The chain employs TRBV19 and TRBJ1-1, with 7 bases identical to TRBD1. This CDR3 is CASTRPDAGQVQTEAFF. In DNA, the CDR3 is TGTGCCAGTACCCGACCTGACGCCGGACAGGTTCAAACTGAAGCTTTCTTT.